A few counts support the clone carrying this T cell receptor beta chain. The CDR3 has 15 amino acids. Germline CDR1 and CDR2: MNHEY and SVGAGI. V lost 7 bases and J 1 base, leaving 13 bases between the germline ends. Original analysis: Estimated nucleated cell counts came from reference gene primer amplification. Data came from immunoSEQ multiplex PCR; TCRdb stores just in-frame clones and leaves some out. The D gene and trimming were derived from the DNA, and the V and J assignments and clone size from that table. This table has around 180,000 clones, about 85% appearing once. The data are from a study of blood T cell repertoires in COVID-19. Study context: PBMCs, B-cell-depleted T cells, or T cells were the source of the cDNA or gDNA that made up the material.

Sequenced material: peripheral blood. This chain uses TRBV6-5 with TRBJ2-2; D is possibly TRBD2 (5 bases). The TCR sequence derives from a woman of 80 years or more with acute or convalescent COVID-19. CDR3 residues: CASTPGGRNTGELFF. In DNA, the CDR3 is TGTGCCAGCACTCCCGGAGGAAGGAACACCGGGGAGCTGTTTTTT.